The clone carrying this TCR beta chain was seen only a few times. Its antigen remains unknown. This record belongs to a study of breast tumors, draining lymph nodes, adjacent tissues. Study results and caveats: Data only fit, rather than demonstrated, lymph node origin of most tumor T cells.

Using its own MiXCR run on the multiplex PCR reads, TCRdb lists one record per CDR3 protein. The sample carries 12,000 or so distinct CDR3 sequences, about 56% recorded once. J gave up 6 bases and V 4 bases, and 14 bases lay outside the gene matches. This CDR3 region has 17 residues. From germline, CDR1 is PRHDT and CDR2 FYEKMQ (reference sequence). The receptor was isolated from a female donor with breast cancer. Some clones in this sample may be carry-over from other donors' samples. Material for sequencing was breast tumor tissue. This chain uses TRBV13 with TRBJ2-1; 8 bases are shared with TRBD2. CDR3 sequence reads: CASSCSGVAGFPNEQFF. Written as DNA, the CDR3 is TGTGCCAGCAGCTGCTCAGGGGTAGCGGGGTTCCCCAATGAGCAGTTCTTC.